The 23 T cell receptor beta chains in this list originate from one sample, sequenced in a study of post-analysis software for immune sequencing data (dated by TCRdb to the mid-2010s). Summary of the overall study and its limitations: Significantly higher frequencies in patients than in controls were found for five or six TRBV segments, including TRBV5-6, TRBV5-1 and TRBV20-1.

Library method: PCR. Sequencing was performed on an Illumina HiSeq 2500. To reduce PCR and sequencing biases, unique molecular identifiers were incorporated into the TCR beta cDNA libraries. TCRdb trimmed public reads at Q25 via fastp, called clones via MiXCR and kept in-frame beta chains. Rows are combined by CDR3 protein, so each entry shows the most common genes and DNA. For this sample the table gives some 800,000 distinct CDR3 sequences, of which around 42% were detected only once. The top ten constitute around 4.7% of the sample. The antigens of these receptors remain unknown. The sequenced material came from blood. These receptors were collected from a girl aged 5 to 17 with multiple sclerosis.

V gene TRBV6-1 combines with J gene TRBJ2-7; 9 positions match TRBD1. The CDR3 has 13 amino acids. Germline V gene sequence: CDR1 MNHNS, CDR2 SASEGT. J gave up 2 bases and V 7 bases, and 3 bases lay outside the gene matches. CDR3 in amino acids: CASIGTGTYEQYF. In DNA, the CDR3 is TGTGCCAGCATCGGGACAGGGACCTACGAGCAGTACTTC.

The CDR3 loop is CSDLRTGGSEDTQYF. CDR3 in DNA: TGCAGCGATCTACGGACTGGCGGGAGTGAAGATACGCAGTATTTT. The chain joins TRBV29-1 to TRBJ2-3; 7 nucleotides align to TRBD2. Germline V CDR1 and CDR2: SQVTM, ANQGSEA. This CDR3 is built from 15 residues. Trimming at V came to 7 bases and at J to 5 bases, leaving 15 bases not matched to a gene.

This clonotype was seen just once. A read error may account for a junction end that differs from germline. The chain recombines TRBV6-2 or TRBV6-3 with TRBJ1-2; D ambiguous. CDR3 size: 14 residues. The V gene's germline CDR1 is MNHEY and CDR2 SVGEGT. In nucleotides, the CDR3 is TGCGCCAGCAGCCCTCCCCTGACCAATTATGGCTACACCTTC. It specifies CASSPPLTNYGYTF.

This clonotype has a handful of counts. The chain has TRBV9 and TRBJ2-1; the D gene is possibly TRBD2 (6 bases). The germline CDR1 and CDR2 sequences are SGDLS and YYNGEE. The CDR3 runs 14 residues. V was clipped by 4 bases and J by 5 bases, with 13 bases between them. CDR3 region: CASSPDGSHNEQFF. The CDR3 DNA is TGTGCCAGCAGCCCCGACGGGAGTCACAATGAGCAGTTCTTC.

V gene TRBV20-1 combines with J gene TRBJ2-7; D uncertain. Per germline, CDR1 DFQATT and CDR2 SNEGSKA (reference sequence). The CDR3 contains 15 residues. Trimming cost V 4 bases and J 1 base, with 17 bases left between them. CDR3 protein: CSAKNIVGESYEQYF. The CDR3, as DNA: TGCAGTGCTAAAAACATCGTTGGGGAATCCTACGAGCAGTACTTC.

The genes are TRBV6-6 and TRBJ2-7; 9 bases match TRBD2. CDR3 length equals 15 residues. Trimming at V came to 3 bases and at J to 4 bases, leaving 7 bases not matched to a gene. Germline CDR1 reads MNHNY; CDR2 reads SVGAGI (reference sequence). CDR3 nucleotide sequence: TGTGCCAGCAGTTATGTGCGGGAGGGTTCATACGAGCAGTACTTC. It encodes CASSYVREGSYEQYF.

The chain recombines TRBV2 with TRBJ1-1; D remains ambiguous. Trimming took off 7 bases at V and 7 bases at J, with 10 bases between the two ends. CDR1 is SNHLY and CDR2 is FYNNEI in the germline V gene. This CDR3 has 11 amino acids. The CDR3 bases are TGTGCCAGCACGGGCCGGTTTGAAGCTTTCTTT. This codes for CASTGRFEAFF.

With respect to this clonotype: The junction does not match germline at one end; this may be a read error. The V call is TRBV5-1, the J call TRBJ1-2; D may be TRBD1 (6 bases). The CDR3 totals 13 residues. Germline-derived CDR1 and CDR2 are SGHRS and YFSETQ. DNA for the CDR3: TGCGCCAGCAGCCGAGACAGGAACTATGGCGACACCTTC. Its translation is CASSRDRNYGDTF.

This chain links TRBV24-1 with TRBJ2-3, with 13 nucleotides matching TRBD2. From germline, CDR1 is KGHDR and CDR2 SFDVKD. V trimming: 2 bases; J trimming: 6 bases; junction bases outside the gene matches: 7. CDR3 length: 17 residues. The CDR3 nucleotides read TGTGCCACCAGTGATTCCTACGGACTAGCGGGAGATGATACGCAGTATTTT. This translates into CATSDSYGLAGDDTQYF.

This chain links TRBV7-2 with TRBJ2-3; D gene uncertain. Trimming took off 6 bases at V and 5 bases at J, with 9 bases between the two ends. Germline V gene data show CDR1 as SGHTA and CDR2 as FQGNSA. The CDR3 spans 12 residues. The CDR3 spells CTSSPRLDTQYF. Here the CDR3 DNA reads TGTACCAGCAGTCCCAGACTAGATACGCAGTATTTT.

The count of this clonotype is one. One end of the junction varies from germline; a read error may be responsible. The CDR3: CASGLRGLAGADTQYF. The CDR3 DNA sequence: TGTGCCAGCGGCTTGCGGGGACTAGCGGGAGCAGATACGCAGTATTTT. The chain is built from TRBV11-2 and TRBJ2-3; TRBD2 agrees at 14 bases. Germline loops: CDR1 SGHAT, CDR2 FQNNGV. The CDR3 sequence is 16 residues long.

The rearrangement uses TRBV7-8 and TRBJ2-3; TRBD2 matches at 10 bases. The V segment lost 2 bases and the J segment 4 bases; nucleotides outside the gene matches: 18. This CDR3 region has 20 residues. The germline V gene has CDR1 SGHVS and CDR2 FQNEAQ. CDR3 in DNA: TGTGCCAGCAGCTTACGGCTTCGGCGGGAAATAGCGGGAGGCGCAGATACGCAGTATTTT. As protein: CASSLRLRREIAGGADTQYF.

The chain combines TRBV20-1 with TRBJ2-1, with TRBD2 matching 8 bases. V lost 1 base, J lost 10 bases, and 9 bases stayed unmatched. Per germline, CDR1 DFQATT and CDR2 SNEGSKA (reference sequence). The CDR3 length is 14 residues. In DNA, the CDR3 is TGCAGTGCTAGAGTTTCTAGCGGGTCACAAGAGCAGTTCTTC. It is translated as CSARVSSGSQEQFF.

The sample holds one count of this clonotype. The V gene is TRBV29-1, the J gene TRBJ1-2; no definite D call. This CDR3 region has 13 residues. V was clipped by 7 bases and J by 6 bases, with 18 bases between them. CDR1 SQVTM and CDR2 ANQGSEA come from the germline V gene. The CDR3 loop reads CSAGRMGFDGYTF. CDR3 sequence (DNA): TGCAGCGCCGGGAGGATGGGGTTCGATGGCTACACCTTC.

This clonotype was detected only once. The chain joins TRBV12-3 or TRBV12-4 to TRBJ1-4, with TRBD1 as a possible D gene (5 bases). The CDR3 is 13 amino acids. V was clipped by 6 bases and J by 4 bases, with 9 bases between them. CDR3 amino acids: CASSDSNNEKLFF. The CDR3 region has the DNA TGTGCCAGCAGCGACAGCAATAATGAAAAACTGTTTTTT.

This chain joins TRBV20-1 and TRBJ2-3; TRBD2 might be the D (6 bases). The length of the CDR3 is 13 residues. Trimming took 5 bases from V and 4 from J, leaving 13 bases between them. Germline V gives CDR1 DFQATT, CDR2 SNEGSKA (reference sequence). Here the CDR3 reads CSALRDWSDTQYF. The CDR3 coding sequence is TGCAGTGCTCTCCGGGACTGGTCAGATACGCAGTATTTT.

There are a few counts of this clonotype. The chain recombines TRBV20-1 with TRBJ2-7; TRBD1 matches at 12 bases. Trimming at V came to 7 bases and at J to 2 bases, leaving 6 bases not matched to a gene. From germline, CDR1 is DFQATT and CDR2 SNEGSKA (reference sequence). The CDR3 runs to 14 residues. The CDR3 DNA is TGCAGTGTTCAGGGGACAGGGGGCACCTACGAGCAGTACTTC. Its translation: CSVQGTGGTYEQYF.

The genes are TRBV12-3 or TRBV12-4 and TRBJ2-1; TRBD2 is a possible D gene (7 bases). This CDR3 is 12 amino acids long. V gave up 5 bases and J gave up 9 bases, with 11 bases separating them. The CDR3 bases are TGTGCCAGCAGTCTCGGGGGGCCTGAGCAGTTCTTC. It translates to CASSLGGPEQFF.

In its sample, this clonotype was seen a few times. J is TRBJ1-5 and V is TRBV20-1, with D perhaps TRBD1 (6 bases). The CDR3 totals 15 residues. CDR1 DFQATT and CDR2 SNEGSKA come from the germline V gene (reference sequence). Trimming removed 0 bases at V and 7 bases at J, with 16 bases between. The CDR3 nucleotides are TGCAGTGCTAGAGATACAGGGCCCTCGGGGCAGCCCCAGCATTTT. As protein: CSARDTGPSGQPQHF.

The chain uses TRBV7-2 and TRBJ2-2; D not certain. V was trimmed by 3 bases and J by 4 bases, leaving 9 bases between them. This CDR3 region has 14 residues. Germline CDR1 reads SGHTA; CDR2 reads FQGNSA. The CDR3 here is CASSFPGSTGELFF. The CDR3 bases are TGTGCCAGCAGCTTTCCCGGGTCCACCGGGGAGCTGTTTTTT.

The chain employs TRBV9 and TRBJ2-5, with D perhaps TRBD1 (5 bases). The CDR3 length is 15 residues. The V end lost 0 bases, the J end lost 4 bases, and 13 bases lay between the germline ends. Germline lookup yields CDR1 SGDLS and CDR2 YYNGEE. The CDR3 nucleotides are TGTGCCAGCAGCGTAGCTCCCCAGGGAACAGAGACCCAGTACTTC. Its translation: CASSVAPQGTETQYF.

The rearrangement links TRBV6-1 to TRBJ2-3; 11 bases are a match to TRBD2. The J segment lost 4 bases and the V segment lost 6 bases, leaving 12 bases of the junction unmatched. This CDR3 has 17 amino acids. Germline CDR1 is MNHNS and CDR2 is SASEGT. DNA for the CDR3: TGTGCCAGCAGCCGTATGACTAGCGGGATGGAGGCAGATACGCAGTATTTT. Its protein is CASSRMTSGMEADTQYF.

CDR3 sequence reads: CASSYTNPGSAYNEQFF. The CDR3, as DNA: TGTGCCAGCAGCTATACCAATCCAGGGTCCGCCTACAATGAGCAGTTCTTC. V usage is TRBV11-1 and J usage is TRBJ2-1, with D perhaps TRBD1 (5 bases). The CDR3 covers 17 residues. V lost 4 bases, J lost 2 bases, and 18 bases lay in between. The V gene's germline CDR1 is SGHAT and CDR2 FQDESV (reference sequence).